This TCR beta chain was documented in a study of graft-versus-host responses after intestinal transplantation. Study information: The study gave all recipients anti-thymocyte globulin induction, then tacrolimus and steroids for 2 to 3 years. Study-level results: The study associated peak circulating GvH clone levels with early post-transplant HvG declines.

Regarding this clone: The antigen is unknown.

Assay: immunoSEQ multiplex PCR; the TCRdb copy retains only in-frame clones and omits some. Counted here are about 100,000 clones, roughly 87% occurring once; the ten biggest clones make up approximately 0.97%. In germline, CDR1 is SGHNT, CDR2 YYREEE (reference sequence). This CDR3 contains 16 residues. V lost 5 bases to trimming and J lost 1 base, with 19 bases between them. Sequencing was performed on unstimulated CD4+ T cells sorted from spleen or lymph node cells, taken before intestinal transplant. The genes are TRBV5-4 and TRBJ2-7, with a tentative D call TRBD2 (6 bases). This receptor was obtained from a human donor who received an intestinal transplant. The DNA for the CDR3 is TGTGCCAGCAGTCCAAGTCCGCTAGCGCCGTCCTACGAGCAGTACTTC. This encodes CASSPSPLAPSYEQYF. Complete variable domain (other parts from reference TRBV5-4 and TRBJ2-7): ETGVTQSPTHLIKTRGQQVTLRCSSQSGHNTVSWYQQALGQGPQFIFQYYREEENGRGNFPPRFSGLQFPNYSSELNVNALELDDSALYLCASSPSPLAPSYEQYFGPGTRLTVT.